The 3 T cell receptor beta chains presented below share a single source sample, sequenced in a study of pediatric ulcerative colitis. Sequencing was performed with immunoSEQ multiplex PCR; in TCRdb, only in-frame clones are kept and a portion is missing. The sample holds 1,500 or so clones, approximately 87% seen once. Sequencing input: blood. The source of these receptors is a boy between 5 and 17 years old with severe ulcerative colitis.

The chain couples TRBV5-1 to TRBJ2-7; D remains ambiguous. Germline-derived CDR1 and CDR2 are SGHRS and YFSETQ. The CDR3 is made up of 13 amino acids. V lost 3 bases, J lost 4 bases, and 11 bases lay in between. The CDR3 here is CASSSPEGYEQYF. The DNA of the CDR3 is TGCGCCAGCAGCTCTCCGGAAGGGTACGAGCAGTACTTC.

In its sample, this clone was seen once. V gene TRBV6-5 combines with J gene TRBJ1-1; the D is unclear. CDR1 and CDR2 from the germline V gene are MNHEY and SVGAGI. V lost 2 bases and J lost 3, with 7 bases in between. This CDR3 has 13 amino acids. DNA for the CDR3: TGTGCCAGCAGTTACGGGATAGACACTGAAGCTTTCTTT. This gives the protein CASSYGIDTEAFF.

The chain joins TRBV10-1 to TRBJ1-4; 9 bases line up with TRBD1. CDR3 length equals 15 residues. The germline CDR1 and CDR2 sequences are WNHNN and SYGVQD (reference sequence). The V gene end was trimmed by 3 bases and the J gene end by 8 bases; junction bases not matched to a gene: 7. The CDR3: CASSDKGTGLEKLFF. The CDR3 DNA follows: TGCGCCAGCAGTGATAAGGGGACAGGGCTGGAAAAACTGTTTTTT.